The rows below give T cell receptor beta chains drawn from one sample of a study of blood T cells in healthy people across ages. A single record per CDR3 protein comes from TCRdb applying MiXCR to the 5' RACE reads. The sample lists about 690,000 distinct CDR3 sequences; around 41% were seen once. The sequencing input was blood. These receptors were taken from a man older than 75 in good health. Both conserved end residues are part of each CDR3. The order of the fields is clone size, J gene, V gene, D gene, CDR3 DNA, CDR3 protein. The D gene is left open where the match is weak. Size values are once, few and many counts, or a class for expanded clones, and some rows have none.

few	TRBJ1-3	TRBV20-1	NA	TGCAGTGCCATCTCCGGAAACACCATATATTTT	CSAISGNTIYF
NA	TRBJ1-2	TRBV6-6	NA	TGTGCCAGCAGTTACTCTCGGGGAGAATATGGCTACACCTTC	CASSYSRGEYGYTF
NA	TRBJ2-5	TRBV15	NA	TGTGCCACCAGCAGGGGTACAGGGTCCCCCCGAGAGACCCAGTACTTC	CATSRGTGSPRETQYF
NA	TRBJ2-3	TRBV6-4	TRBD2	TGTGCCAGCAGTGGGGCGAGCGGGGGTACGCAGTATTTT	CASSGASGGTQYF
NA	TRBJ2-2	TRBV29-1	NA	TGCAGCGTTTTCAGGCCCGAGGACGGGGAGCTGTTTTTT	CSVFRPEDGELFF
NA	TRBJ2-5	TRBV6-2/TRBV6-3	TRBD2	TGTGCCAGCAGTTACTCTCGGCTAGCGGGGGTAACGCACCAAAAGACCCAGTACTTC	CASSYSRLAGVTHQKTQYF
NA	TRBJ2-7	TRBV25-1	TRBD1	TGTGCCAGCAGTGAACTGGGACAGAGCCCCTACGAGCAGTACTTC	CASSELGQSPYEQYF
NA	TRBJ2-1	TRBV29-1	NA	TGCAGCGCTGTTTTGGGGAGGAATGAGCAGTTCTTC	CSAVLGRNEQFF
NA	TRBJ2-1	TRBV4-2	TRBD1	TGTGCCAGCAGCCGAAACAGGGGCGCGGGCAATGAGCAGTTCTTC	CASSRNRGAGNEQFF
NA	TRBJ2-5	TRBV2	TRBD2	TGTGCCAGCAGCGTTGAACGGCTAGCGGGTTACAATGAGCAGTACTTC	CASSVERLAGYNEQYF
NA	TRBJ1-1	TRBV9	NA	TGTGCCAGCAGCGAATACGGACCGAACACTGAAGCTTTCTTT	CASSEYGPNTEAFF
NA	TRBJ2-3	TRBV7-2	TRBD2	TGTGCCAGCAGCTTAGTGGGCCCTCGTTCGTCGGGGGGGGGCACAGATACGCAGTATTTT	CASSLVGPRSSGGGTDTQYF
NA	TRBJ1-5	TRBV7-9	TRBD1	TGTGCCAGCAGCCCTCCGGGACAGGGTGCACAGCCCCAGCATTTT	CASSPPGQGAQPQHF
NA	TRBJ2-1	TRBV6-2/TRBV6-3	NA	TGTGCCAGCTTCCCGGACAACTCCTACAATGAGCAGTTCTTC	CASFPDNSYNEQFF
NA	TRBJ2-4	TRBV10-2	NA	TGCGCCAGCAGGGTTGGGGGATCCAAAAACATTCAGTACTTC	CASRVGGSKNIQYF
NA	TRBJ2-1	TRBV30	NA	TGTGCCTGGAAGGGGGGGAATGAGCAGTTCTTC	CAWKGGNEQFF
NA	TRBJ2-7	TRBV24-1	TRBD1	TGTACCACCAGTCCAGGCTCGGGACAGCCCTACGAGCAGTACTTC	CTTSPGSGQPYEQYF
few	TRBJ2-3	TRBV6-2/TRBV6-3	NA	TGTGCCAGCACCCCTAGCCAACCTAGCACAGATACGCAGTATTTT	CASTPSQPSTDTQYF
few	TRBJ2-1	TRBV7-3	NA	TGTGCCAGCAGCTTAGGGGGCTCCACCCGGGGTGAGCAGTTCTTC	CASSLGGSTRGEQFF
NA	TRBJ2-3	TRBV5-6	NA	TGTGCCAGCAGCTGCGATCGCTCGAATACGCAGTATTTT	CASSCDRSNTQYF
many	TRBJ2-1	TRBV29-1	NA	TGCAGCGTTGAAGTTGTAGTCTACAATGAGCAGTTCTTC	CSVEVVVYNEQFF
NA	TRBJ1-2	TRBV9	TRBD1	TGTGCCAGCAGCGCGACAGGGGGAATAGGCTATGGCTACACCTTC	CASSATGGIGYGYTF